The 28 T cell receptor beta chains reported below all come from one sample, sequenced in a study of blood T cell repertoires in COVID-19. Assay: immunoSEQ multiplex PCR; the TCRdb copy retains only in-frame clones and omits some. The sample has tens of thousands of clones, approximately 92% seen once. The sequencing sample was made of peripheral blood. These receptor sequences come from a woman aged 45 to 65 with active COVID-19.

The chain uses TRBV27 and TRBJ1-5, with D possibly matching TRBD1 (5 bases). V gave up 5 bases and J gave up 0 bases, with 14 bases separating them. The CDR3 extends over 16 amino acids. Germline V gives CDR1 MNHEY, CDR2 SMNVEV (reference sequence). Written as DNA, the CDR3 is TGTGCCAGCAGTCTCCGTGCGACAGCTAGCAATCAGCCCCAGCATTTT. This translates into CASSLRATASNQPQHF.

The chain recombines TRBV7-7 with TRBJ2-1, with TRBD2 identical over 8 bases. The CDR3 runs 15 residues. Trimming removed 0 bases from V and 5 bases from J; junction bases left unmatched: 3. Germline-derived CDR1 and CDR2 are SSHAT and FNYEAQ (reference sequence). CDR3 amino acids: CASSLAAGGHNEQFF. CDR3 DNA sequence: TGTGCCAGCAGCTTAGCGGCGGGGGGACACAATGAGCAGTTCTTC. Complete variable domain (other parts from reference TRBV7-7 and TRBJ2-1): GAGVSQSPRYKVTKRGQDVTLRCDPISSHATLYWYQQALGQGPEFLTYFNYEAQPDKSGLPSDRFSAERPEGSISTLTIQRTEQRDSAMYRCASSLAAGGHNEQFFGPGTRLTVL.

The chain has TRBV3-1 (or the pseudogene TRBV3-2) and TRBJ2-1, with unresolved D. The V gene lost 2 bases and the J gene lost 8 bases, with 13 bases spanning the gap. CDR1 and CDR2 from the germline V gene are LGHDT and YNNKEL (reference sequence). This CDR3 is built from 14 residues. CDR3 residues: CASSQRPSQDEQFF. CDR3 nucleotide sequence: TGTGCCAGCAGCCAAAGGCCTAGTCAAGATGAGCAGTTCTTC.

In DNA, the CDR3 is TGTGCCATCAGTGCGGGCGGGAGGAACACCGGGGAGCTGTTTTTT. As protein: CAISAGGRNTGELFF. The chain combines TRBV10-3 with TRBJ2-2, with TRBD2 matching 7 bases. The CDR3 is 15 residues long. V gave up 4 bases and J gave up 1 base; unmatched junction bases: 3. Looked up from germline, CDR1 is ENHRY and CDR2 is SYGVKD.

The V and J genes are TRBV18 and TRBJ2-5; 9 nucleotides agree with TRBD2. With V trimmed by 5 bases and J by 0 bases, 4 bases remained unmatched. CDR1 is KGHSH and CDR2 is LQKENI in the germline V gene. The CDR3 covers 15 residues. CDR3 region: CASSIAGVNQETQYF. DNA for the CDR3: TGTGCCAGCTCAATAGCGGGGGTAAACCAAGAGACCCAGTACTTC.

A few counts support this clone. The chain carries TRBV3-1 (or the pseudogene TRBV3-2) and TRBJ2-1; D is unresolved. Germline CDR1 reads LGHDT; CDR2 reads YNNKEL (reference sequence). The CDR3 spans 12 residues. V was clipped by 1 base and J by 9 bases, with 7 bases between them. The DNA of the CDR3 is TGTGCCAGCAGCCAAGTCTCCGGTGAGCAGTTCTTC. As protein: CASSQVSGEQFF.

DNA of the CDR3: TGCGCCAGCAGCTTGGAGACACACAGGGCCACTGAAGCTTTCTTT. Translated, it gives CASSLETHRATEAFF. The chain employs TRBV5-1 and TRBJ1-1, with D possibly TRBD1 on 6 matching bases. Trimming took 0 bases from V and 4 from J, leaving 13 bases between them. The CDR3 length is 15 residues. The germline CDR1 and CDR2 sequences are SGHRS and YFSETQ. The whole variable domain, filled in from reference TRBV5-1 and TRBJ1-1, reads KAGVTQTPRYLIKTRGQQVTLSCSPISGHRSVSWYQQTPGQGLQFLFEYFSETQRNKGNFPGRFSGRQFSNSRSEMNVSTLELGDSALYLCASSLETHRATEAFFGQGTRLTVV.

This chain connects TRBV29-1 to TRBJ1-2, with 12 bases identical to TRBD1. V gave up 6 bases and J gave up 7 bases; unmatched junction bases: 6. The CDR3 is 13 residues long. Germline CDR1 and CDR2: SQVTM and ANQGSEA. This CDR3 is CSVPGQGASGYTF. CDR3 in DNA: TGCAGCGTACCGGGACAGGGGGCGTCTGGCTACACCTTC.

The J gene is TRBJ2-1, the V gene TRBV5-1; unclear D gene. The V and J ends lost 4 bases and 5 bases respectively, with 4 bases between them. Germline CDR1 reads SGHRS; CDR2 reads YFSETQ. CDR3 length: 11 amino acids. This CDR3 reads CASSANNEQFF. CDR3 nucleotides: TGCGCCAGCAGCGCTAACAATGAGCAGTTCTTC.

The chain couples TRBV5-1 to TRBJ1-5; 9 bases are shared with TRBD1. Looked up from germline, CDR1 is SGHRS and CDR2 is YFSETQ. There are 21 residues in the CDR3. V shed 0 bases, J shed 2 bases, and the junction held 18 bases outside the gene matches. CDR3 in amino acids: CASSLVETPGQGSRGNQPQHF. Written as DNA, the CDR3 is TGCGCCAGCAGCTTGGTCGAAACCCCGGGACAGGGATCGAGGGGCAATCAGCCCCAGCATTTT. The variable domain in full, with the rest retrieved from reference TRBV5-1 and TRBJ1-5, is KAGVTQTPRYLIKTRGQQVTLSCSPISGHRSVSWYQQTPGQGLQFLFEYFSETQRNKGNFPGRFSGRQFSNSRSEMNVSTLELGDSALYLCASSLVETPGQGSRGNQPQHFGDGTRLSIL.

Here the CDR3 DNA reads TGTGCCAGCAGCTTTCGAGCGGGAGGTGGGGAGACCCAGTACTTC. It specifies CASSFRAGGGETQYF. The chain joins TRBV7-9 to TRBJ2-5; 9 bases align to TRBD2. Germline CDR1 SEHNR, CDR2 FQNEAQ (reference sequence). V shed 3 bases, J shed 5 bases, and the junction held 7 bases outside the gene matches. CDR3 length equals 15 residues.

The V gene is TRBV19, the J gene TRBJ1-2; TRBD1 matches 11 bases. V was pared by 10 bases and J by 7 bases, with 8 bases of the junction left unmatched. Germline CDR1 and CDR2: LNHDA and SQIVND (reference sequence). CDR3 length equals 13 residues. In DNA form, the CDR3 reads TGTGCCACAGGACAGGGGGCTGTAGGTGGCTACACCTTC. It yields the protein CATGQGAVGGYTF.

The gene calls are TRBV6-2 or TRBV6-3 and TRBJ2-7, with TRBD2 identical over 8 bases. With V trimmed by 5 bases and J by 3 bases, 9 bases remained unmatched. CDR1 is MNHEY, CDR2 SVGEGT, per germline. The CDR3 totals 15 residues. Here the CDR3 reads CASSPLAGRDYEQYF. DNA of the CDR3: TGTGCCAGCAGTCCCCTAGCGGGCCGGGACTACGAGCAGTACTTC.

The chain recombines TRBV2 with TRBJ2-7; 8 nucleotides match TRBD1. The CDR3 runs 13 residues. Germline V gives CDR1 SNHLY, CDR2 FYNNEI. J lost 1 base, V lost 8 bases, and 4 bases had no gene match. CDR3 in amino acids: CASDRGLSYEQYF. The CDR3 bases are TGTGCCAGCGACAGGGGATTGTCCTACGAGCAGTACTTC.

The chain is built from TRBV11-2 and TRBJ2-3, with 7 bases lining up with TRBD1. There are 14 residues in the CDR3. V shed 2 bases, J shed 3 bases, and the junction held 2 bases outside the gene matches. Germline loops: CDR1 SGHAT, CDR2 FQNNGV. CDR3 in amino acids: CASSLTGVTDTQYF. The CDR3 DNA reads as TGTGCCAGCAGCTTAACAGGGGTTACAGATACGCAGTATTTT.

The rearrangement links TRBV5-6 to TRBJ2-7; a possible D gene is TRBD2 (5 bases). Germline V gene sequence: CDR1 SGHDT, CDR2 YYEEEE. The CDR3 contains 14 residues. The ends were cut back, 0 bases at V and 6 bases at J, with 13 bases in the middle. Here the CDR3 DNA reads TGTGCCAGCAGCTTGGTTGTCCACGGGATCGAGCAGTACTTC. Translating it yields CASSLVVHGIEQYF.

This clone was counted a single time. The chain recombines TRBV6-2 or TRBV6-3 with TRBJ2-5; 11 nucleotides line up with TRBD2. Germline V gene data show CDR1 as MNHEY and CDR2 as SVGEGT. V dropped 0 bases and J dropped 5; count of bases not matched to a gene: 2. The CDR3 is 15 residues long. The chain's CDR3 is CASSYSASGRETQYF. The CDR3 coding sequence is TGTGCCAGCAGTTACTCGGCTAGCGGGAGGGAGACCCAGTACTTC.

This chain joins TRBV6-5 and TRBJ1-1; TRBD1 might be the D (6 bases). The CDR3 has 14 amino acids. With 6 bases removed from V and 3 bases from J, the gap between germline ends came to 14 bases. Germline assignment: CDR1 MNHEY and CDR2 SVGAGI. Written as DNA, the CDR3 is TGTGCCAGCAGGAAACGACAGGAATACACTGAAGCTTTCTTT. Protein: CASRKRQEYTEAFF.

The V gene is TRBV30, the J gene TRBJ1-2; D gene ambiguous. The CDR3 extends over 13 amino acids. The germline V and J ends were trimmed by 5 bases and 2 bases, with 12 bases remaining between them. Germline CDR1 and CDR2: GTSNPN and SVGIG (reference sequence). In nucleotides, the CDR3 is TGTGCCTGGGGCCGGGTTCTAAACTATGGCTACACCTTC. Its protein product is CAWGRVLNYGYTF.

The V call is TRBV3-1 (or the pseudogene TRBV3-2), the J call TRBJ1-6, with D hard to call. Trimming removed 4 bases from V and 8 bases from J, with 15 bases in between. The CDR3 totals 15 residues. Germline V gene lookup returns CDR1 LGHDT and CDR2 YNNKEL (reference sequence). The CDR3 sequence is CASSPRVGSHSPLHF. CDR3 nucleotide sequence: TGTGCCAGCAGCCCGCGGGTAGGGTCTCATTCACCCCTCCACTTT.

The chain links TRBV5-1 to TRBJ2-1; D is ambiguous. The ends were cut back, 0 bases at V and 0 bases at J, with 13 bases in the middle. Germline lookup yields CDR1 SGHRS and CDR2 YFSETQ. This CDR3 region has 17 residues. This CDR3 reads CASSLASFSSSYNEQFF. The CDR3 coding sequence is TGCGCCAGCAGCTTGGCGTCGTTTTCTAGCTCCTACAATGAGCAGTTCTTC. The full variable domain, in which reference TRBV5-1 and TRBJ2-1 provide the parts outside the CDR3, is KAGVTQTPRYLIKTRGQQVTLSCSPISGHRSVSWYQQTPGQGLQFLFEYFSETQRNKGNFPGRFSGRQFSNSRSEMNVSTLELGDSALYLCASSLASFSSSYNEQFFGPGTRLTVL.

The chain carries TRBV7-9 and TRBJ2-1, with TRBD2 identical over 8 bases. The trim removed 5 bases at V and 4 bases at J, leaving 4 bases unmatched. The CDR3 extends over 14 amino acids. Germline V lookup: CDR1 SEHNR, CDR2 FQNEAQ (reference sequence). The CDR3 here is CASSERLAYNEQFF. CDR3 nucleotides: TGTGCCAGCAGCGAGCGACTAGCGTACAATGAGCAGTTCTTC.

The genes are TRBV5-1 and TRBJ2-7; 8 bases agree with TRBD1. Germline V gene data show CDR1 as SGHRS and CDR2 as YFSETQ. The V gene end was trimmed by 3 bases and the J gene end by 0 bases; junction bases not matched to a gene: 5. The CDR3 spans 15 residues. The chain's CDR3 is CASSSGQESSYEQYF. The CDR3 DNA reads TGCGCCAGCAGCTCGGGACAGGAGAGCTCCTACGAGCAGTACTTC.

V and J are TRBV6-4 and TRBJ1-3; 8 nucleotides match TRBD1. The CDR3 contains 14 residues. From germline, CDR1 is MRHNA and CDR2 SNTAGT. The trim removed 7 bases at V and 11 bases at J, leaving 13 bases unmatched. This CDR3 is CASTRMTGDDPIYF. DNA of the CDR3: TGTGCCAGCACCAGAATGACAGGGGATGATCCCATATATTTT.

The rearrangement uses TRBV19 and TRBJ2-7; 11 positions match TRBD2. The CDR3 consists of 13 residues. Germline-derived CDR1 and CDR2 are LNHDA and SQIVND (reference sequence). The trim removed 5 bases at V and 7 bases at J, leaving 4 bases unmatched. CDR3 in DNA: TGTGCCAGTAGTGCGACTAGCGGGAAGGAGCAGTACTTC. Residues: CASSATSGKEQYF. The whole variable domain, filled in from reference TRBV19 and TRBJ2-7, reads DGGITQSPKYLFRKEGQNVTLSCEQNLNHDAMYWYRQDPGQGLRLIYYSQIVNDFQKGDIAEGYSVSREKKESFPLTVTSAQKNPTAFYLCASSATSGKEQYFGPGTRLTVT.

The V and J genes are TRBV7-3 and TRBJ2-2; TRBD2 agrees at 12 bases. CDR3 length: 15 amino acids. Germline-derived CDR1 and CDR2 are SGHTA and FQGTGA. The V segment lost 5 bases and the J segment 9 bases; nucleotides outside the gene matches: 7. The CDR3 here is CASSPRTSGNRELFF. The CDR3 nucleotides read TGTGCCAGCAGCCCTCGGACTAGCGGGAACCGGGAGCTGTTTTTT.

This clone was picked up one time. The chain has TRBV9 and TRBJ2-6; D is perhaps TRBD1 (5 bases). The CDR3 has 13 residues. V shed 2 bases and J shed 12 bases, with 12 bases lying between them. Germline V gene data show CDR1 as SGDLS and CDR2 as YYNGEE. The CDR3 sequence: CASSVDHQGVLTF. DNA for the CDR3: TGTGCCAGCAGCGTGGACCATCAGGGCGTCCTGACTTTC.

The chain employs TRBV5-1 and TRBJ2-3, with a weak D call TRBD1 (6 bases). The CDR3 covers 16 residues. V was cut by 0 bases and J by 3 bases, with 14 bases left in between. The germline gives CDR1 SGHRS, CDR2 YFSETQ. DNA of the CDR3: TGCGCCAGCAGCTTGGCCGTAGGGGGTCAAACAGATACGCAGTATTTT. This codes for CASSLAVGGQTDTQYF.